There are a few counts of the clone carrying this TCR beta chain. Its antigen is unidentified. The junction had 14 bases not matched to a gene; V was cut back by 7 bases and J by 7 bases. The length of the CDR3 is 16 residues. Germline CDR1 and CDR2: SNHLY and FYNNEI. This sample is drawn from a study of T cells in Graves' hyperthyroidism and ophthalmopathy. Clinical symptoms, serum thyroxine, TRAb, thyroid ultrasound and orbital computed tomography established diagnosis. Overall study findings and caveats: Blood also held most thyroid clonotypes expanded beyond 0.001.

What was amplified from RNA transcripts were TCR beta CDR3 regions. Using the HTBI primer set, a first-round RT-PCR was run on the TCR CDR3. TCRdb reprocessed the multiplex PCR reads via MiXCR and lists one record per CDR3 protein. Among about 420,000 distinct CDR3 sequences listed, roughly an eighth were seen once. This TCR came from a woman aged 18-29 years with Graves' hyperthyroidism. This rearrangement joins TRBV2 to TRBJ2-1; TRBD1 matches at 9 bases. The sample comprised blood. This CDR3 is CASTMSGTGIENEQFF. In nucleotides, the CDR3 is TGTGCCAGCACCATGTCCGGGACAGGGATAGAGAATGAGCAGTTCTTC.